The 22 T cell receptor beta chains below were found in one sample sequenced in a study of blood T cell repertoires in COVID-19. Some clones are missing from TCRdb's copy, which holds only in-frame ones; the method was immunoSEQ multiplex PCR. The sample has about 200,000 clones, 80% to 90% seen once. Sequenced sample: PBMCs or T cells enriched from blood (not recorded which). These receptors were obtained from a woman between 40 and 55 years old with acute COVID-19.

The V gene is TRBV28, the J gene TRBJ2-2; TRBD1 might be the D (5 bases). The germline V gene encodes CDR1 MDHEN and CDR2 SYDVKM. CDR3 length: 15 residues. The V and J ends lost 3 bases and 2 bases respectively, with 10 bases between them. The CDR3 protein is CASSFTGINTGELFF. In nucleotides, the CDR3 is TGTGCCAGCAGTTTCACAGGAATAAACACCGGGGAGCTGTTTTTT.

The chain combines TRBV27 with TRBJ1-5; 7 positions agree with TRBD1. The CDR3 totals 14 residues. The V gene's germline CDR1 is MNHEY and CDR2 SMNVEV (reference sequence). V shed 3 bases and J 2 bases; nucleotides not matched to a gene: 1. In DNA form, the CDR3 reads TGTGCCAGCAGTTTTCAGGGGGGCAATCAGCCCCAGCATTTT. The encoded protein is CASSFQGGNQPQHF.

This sequence joins TRBV27 and TRBJ2-7; D is possibly TRBD2 (6 bases). Germline assignment: CDR1 MNHEY and CDR2 SMNVEV (reference sequence). The CDR3 length is 11 residues. Trimming took off 5 bases at V and 8 bases at J, with 10 bases between the two ends. Written as DNA, the CDR3 is TGTGCCAGCAGTACCGGGGGTAAGCAGTACTTC. Amino acids: CASSTGGKQYF.

The rearrangement links TRBV2 to TRBJ1-1; D perhaps matches TRBD1 (6 bases). The CDR3 contains 15 residues. Per the germline V gene, CDR1 is SNHLY and CDR2 is FYNNEI. The V gene lost 4 bases and the J gene lost 2 bases, with 14 bases spanning the gap. This CDR3 is CASSAFGQINTEAFF. The CDR3 nucleotides are TGTGCCAGCAGTGCATTTGGACAGATAAACACTGAAGCTTTCTTT.

The chain carries TRBV5-1 and TRBJ2-5; possibly TRBD1 for D (6 bases). Germline values: CDR1 SGHRS, CDR2 YFSETQ. V lost 0 bases and J 5 bases, leaving 17 bases between the germline ends. The CDR3 sequence is 16 residues long. The CDR3 is CASSLGSLGGRETQYF. The CDR3 DNA sequence: TGCGCCAGCAGCTTGGGGTCACTAGGGGGTAGGGAGACCCAGTACTTC.

This chain joins TRBV6-4 and TRBJ1-5; no reliable D call. The germline gives CDR1 MRHNA, CDR2 SNTAGT. Trimming stripped 8 bases from V and 5 bases from J, with 13 bases between. The CDR3 totals 13 residues. CDR3 sequence (DNA): TGTGCCAGCTCGGCAGGCCGTGATCAGCCCCAGCATTTT. This sequence encodes CASSAGRDQPQHF.

The genes are TRBV6-2 or TRBV6-3 and TRBJ2-1; 16 bases are a match to TRBD2. The V gene's germline CDR1 is MNHEY and CDR2 SVGEGT. Losses at the gene ends were 5 bases for V and 8 bases for J; bases not matched to a gene: 6. The CDR3 spans 16 residues. The CDR3: CASSGTSGRGEDEQFF. In DNA form, the CDR3 reads TGTGCCAGCAGTGGGACTAGCGGGAGGGGGGAGGATGAGCAGTTCTTC.

This chain connects TRBV27 to TRBJ1-2, with 7 positions matching TRBD1. The V gene end was trimmed by 8 bases and the J gene end by 5 bases; junction bases not matched to a gene: 11. This CDR3 region has 14 residues. Germline V gives CDR1 MNHEY, CDR2 SMNVEV (reference sequence). The chain's CDR3 is CASGGEGTAYGYTF. In DNA form, the CDR3 reads TGTGCCAGCGGGGGCGAGGGGACAGCATATGGCTACACCTTC.

The count of this clone is one. The chain couples TRBV13 to TRBJ1-2; D uncertain. CDR1 and CDR2 from the germline V gene are PRHDT and FYEKMQ (reference sequence). The CDR3 loop spans 14 amino acids. Between the trimmed V and J ends, which lost 5 bases and 0 bases, there was a span of 10 bases. The CDR3 loop is CASSLGRSNYGYTF. In DNA, the CDR3 is TGTGCCAGCAGCCTGGGCAGGTCTAACTATGGCTACACCTTC.

The chain recombines TRBV11-2 with TRBJ2-7, with a weak D call TRBD1 (5 bases). CDR1 is SGHAT and CDR2 is FQNNGV in the germline V gene. V lost 4 bases to trimming and J lost 0 bases, with 13 bases between them. This CDR3 has 15 residues. The CDR3 spells CASSSPPDSSYEQYF. DNA for the CDR3: TGTGCCAGCAGCTCACCACCCGACAGCTCCTACGAGCAGTACTTC.

The CDR3 DNA sequence: TGTGCCACCCTAGCGGGACTCGGCCTCGAGCAGTACTTC. Its translation: CATLAGLGLEQYF. This rearrangement joins TRBV6-5 to TRBJ2-7, with 9 bases that match TRBD2. The CDR3 extends over 13 amino acids. CDR1 and CDR2 (germline): MNHEY, SVGAGI. J lost 6 bases, V lost 10 bases, and 10 bases had no gene match.

Remarks on this clone: Other DNA sequences in this specimen translate into the identical CDR3. The chain carries TRBV9 and TRBJ2-1, with 7 nucleotides matching TRBD1. Germline-derived CDR1 and CDR2 are SGDLS and YYNGEE. The CDR3 spans 15 residues. Losses at the gene ends were 3 bases for V and 4 bases for J; bases not matched to a gene: 7. The CDR3: CASSASGTAYNEQFF. The CDR3 DNA reads as TGTGCCAGCAGCGCCTCAGGGACAGCTTACAATGAGCAGTTCTTC.

This clone appeared a few times. V gene TRBV28 combines with J gene TRBJ1-5; 8 positions match TRBD1. V lost 4 bases and J lost 5; bases outside the gene matches: 4. The CDR3 sequence is 14 residues long. Germline V gene lookup returns CDR1 MDHEN and CDR2 SYDVKM. As DNA, the CDR3 is TGTGCCAGCAGTTCCGGACAGGGTCATCAGCCCCAGCATTTT. Residues: CASSSGQGHQPQHF.

This clone was counted between two and nine times. This chain links TRBV19 with TRBJ1-1; a possible D gene is TRBD1 (5 bases). Germline CDR1 is LNHDA and CDR2 is SQIVND (reference sequence). The CDR3 runs to 12 residues. Trimming removed 3 bases from V and 4 bases from J, with 6 bases in between. The CDR3 sequence: CASSMGGTEAFF. In DNA, the CDR3 is TGTGCCAGTAGTATGGGGGGCACTGAAGCTTTCTTT.

The V call is TRBV18, the J call TRBJ2-7; possible D gene TRBD2, 5 bases. The CDR3 runs 13 residues. Trimming removed 9 bases at V and 2 bases at J, with 14 bases between. Germline CDR1 reads KGHSH; CDR2 reads LQKENI. CDR3 loop: CARQAGIPYEQYF. CDR3 sequence (DNA): TGTGCCAGACAAGCCGGGATACCCTACGAGCAGTACTTC.

The J gene is TRBJ1-3, the V gene TRBV7-6, with TRBD1 matching over 9 bases. This CDR3 comprises 16 residues. Per the germline V gene, CDR1 is SGHVS and CDR2 is FNYEAQ. V was clipped by 3 bases and J by 0 bases; unmatched bases: 3. The CDR3 spells CASSLGTGNSGNTIYF. Here the CDR3 DNA reads TGTGCCAGCAGCTTGGGGACAGGGAACTCTGGAAACACCATATATTTT.

The chain links TRBV6-4 to TRBJ2-2, with a possible D match to TRBD2 (5 bases). CDR3 length: 14 residues. Trimming pared 10 bases from V and 4 bases from J, leaving 16 bases between. The germline gives CDR1 MRHNA, CDR2 SNTAGT. DNA for the CDR3: TGTGCCACCAGAGAGGGATTCAGCACCGGGGAGCTGTTTTTT. As protein: CATREGFSTGELFF.

The rearrangement joins TRBV28 to TRBJ1-6; the match to TRBD1 covers 7 bases. Trimming at V came to 5 bases and at J to 6 bases, leaving 7 bases not matched to a gene. CDR1 is MDHEN, CDR2 SYDVKM, per germline. The CDR3 is made up of 15 amino acids. The CDR3 spells CASSKRQGSNSPLHF. CDR3 DNA: TGTGCCAGCAGTAAAAGACAGGGAAGTAATTCACCCCTCCACTTT.

This clone was counted once. CDR3 amino acids: CASSLRDTIYF. As DNA, the CDR3 is TGTGCCAGCAGCCTTCGGGACACCATATATTTT. This chain uses TRBV28 with TRBJ1-3, with D hard to call. CDR3 length equals 11 residues. Germline V gene data show CDR1 as MDHEN and CDR2 as SYDVKM. Trimming took 6 bases from V and 8 from J, leaving 8 bases between them.

For the CDR3, the DNA is TGTGCCAGCAGCCAAGACACAGGCCTCTATGGCTACACCTTC. This sequence encodes CASSQDTGLYGYTF. The V call is TRBV3-1 (or the pseudogene TRBV3-2), the J call TRBJ1-2, with a possible D match to TRBD1 (5 bases). Germline V gene sequence: CDR1 LGHDT, CDR2 YNNKEL (reference sequence). The CDR3 has 14 residues. V was trimmed by 0 bases and J by 4 bases, leaving 9 bases between them.

This chain uses TRBV28 with TRBJ1-4; perhaps TRBD1 as D (6 bases). V shed 7 bases and J shed 3 bases, with 15 bases lying between them. Germline CDR1 MDHEN, CDR2 SYDVKM. The CDR3 covers 15 residues. DNA of the CDR3: TGTGCCAGCACGAGACAGGAGGCACCTAATGAAAAACTGTTTTTT. Residues: CASTRQEAPNEKLFF.

The rearrangement joins TRBV5-8 to TRBJ1-1; D unresolved. The CDR3 contains 11 residues. Trimming cost V 4 bases and J 5 bases, with 6 bases left between them. The germline V gene encodes CDR1 SGHTS and CDR2 YDEGEE. The CDR3 loop reads CASSPGTEAFF. Here the CDR3 DNA reads TGTGCCAGCAGCCCGGGGACTGAAGCTTTCTTT.